This TCR beta chain was captured in a study of shared clonotypes between healthy human individuals. For this clone: The identical CDR3 is also encoded by other nucleotide sequences in the sample.

Repertoires were generated with immunoSEQ multiplex PCR, while TCRdb's copy carries only in-frame clones and drops some. Of some 2.4 million clones in the sample, over 85% were seen once. The V end lost 0 bases, the J end lost 4 bases, and 7 bases lay between the germline ends. Per the germline V gene, CDR1 is LNHNV and CDR2 is YYDKDF (reference sequence). The CDR3 is 13 residues long. The TCR sequence derives from a man aged 18 to 30 in good health. Some clones in this sample may be carry-over from other donors' samples. This chain uses TRBV15 with TRBJ2-7; TRBD1 is a possible D gene (5 bases). The sample consisted of naive CD4+ T cells from PBMCs. Noted subset: CD45RA+ positively selected. The CDR3 sequence: CATSRDRVYEQYF. The DNA of the CDR3 is TGTGCCACCAGCAGAGACAGGGTGTACGAGCAGTACTTC.